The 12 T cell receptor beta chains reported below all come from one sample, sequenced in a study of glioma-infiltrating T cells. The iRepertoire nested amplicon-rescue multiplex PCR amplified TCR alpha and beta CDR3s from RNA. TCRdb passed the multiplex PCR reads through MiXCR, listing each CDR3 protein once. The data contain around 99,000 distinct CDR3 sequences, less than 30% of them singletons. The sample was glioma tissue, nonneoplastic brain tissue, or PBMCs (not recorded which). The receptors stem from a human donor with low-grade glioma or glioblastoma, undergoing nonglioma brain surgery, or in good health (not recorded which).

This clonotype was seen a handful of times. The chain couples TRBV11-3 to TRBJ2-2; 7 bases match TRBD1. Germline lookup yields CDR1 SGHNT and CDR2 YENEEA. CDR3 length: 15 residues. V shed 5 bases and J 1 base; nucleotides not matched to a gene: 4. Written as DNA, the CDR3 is TGTGCCAGCAGCCAGACAGGGAGGAACACCGGGGAGCTGTTTTTT. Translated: CASSQTGRNTGELFF.

For the CDR3, the DNA is TGTGCCAGCAGTTTAGGCCCAGGGGGCCGAAATGAGCAGTTCTTC. Protein sequence: CASSLGPGGRNEQFF. The chain uses TRBV12-3 or TRBV12-4 and TRBJ2-1; 8 positions match TRBD1. Germline trimming cut 1 base from V and 7 bases from J; bases unmatched to any gene: 6. The length of the CDR3 is 15 residues.

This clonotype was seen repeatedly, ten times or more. The DNA of the CDR3 is TGCGCCAGCAGCCAAACTGCCGTCAACACTGAAGCTTTCTTT. Encoded protein: CASSQTAVNTEAFF. The genes are TRBV4-1 and TRBJ1-1; D gene unclear. V lost 2 bases and J lost 2, with 9 bases in between. The CDR3 has 14 amino acids. From germline, CDR1 is MGHRA and CDR2 YSYEKL.

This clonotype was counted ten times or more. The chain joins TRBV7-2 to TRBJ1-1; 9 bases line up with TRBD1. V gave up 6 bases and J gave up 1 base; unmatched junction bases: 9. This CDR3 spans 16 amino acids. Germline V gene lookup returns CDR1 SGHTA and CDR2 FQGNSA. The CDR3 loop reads CASRTHRGQGNTEAFF. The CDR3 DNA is TGTGCCAGCAGGACCCACAGGGGGCAGGGGAACACTGAAGCTTTCTTT. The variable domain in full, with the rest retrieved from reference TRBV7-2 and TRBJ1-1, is GAGVSQSPSNKVTEKGKDVELRCDPISGHTALYWYRQSLGQGLEFLIYFQGNSAPDKSGLPSDRFSAERTGGSVSTLTIQRTQQEDSAVYLCASRTHRGQGNTEAFFGQGTRLTVV.

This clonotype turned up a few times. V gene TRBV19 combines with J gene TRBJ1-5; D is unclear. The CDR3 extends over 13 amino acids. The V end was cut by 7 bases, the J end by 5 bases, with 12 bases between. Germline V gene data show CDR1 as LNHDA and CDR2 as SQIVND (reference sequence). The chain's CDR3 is CASKLRADQPQHF. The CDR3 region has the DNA TGTGCCAGTAAGTTAAGGGCGGATCAGCCCCAGCATTTT.

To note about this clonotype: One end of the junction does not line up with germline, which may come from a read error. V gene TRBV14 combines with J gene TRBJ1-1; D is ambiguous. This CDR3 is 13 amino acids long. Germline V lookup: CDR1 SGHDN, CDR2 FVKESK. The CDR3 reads CASSQDMNSEAFF. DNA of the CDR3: TGTGCCAGCAGCCAAGATATGAACAGTGAAGCGTTCTTT. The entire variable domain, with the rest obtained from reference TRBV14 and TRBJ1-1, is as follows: EAGVTQFPSHSVIEKGQTVTLRCDPISGHDNLYWYRRVMGKEIKFLLHFVKESKQDESGMPNNRFLAERTGGTYSTLKVQPAELEDSGVYFCASSQDMNSEAFFGQGTRLTVV.

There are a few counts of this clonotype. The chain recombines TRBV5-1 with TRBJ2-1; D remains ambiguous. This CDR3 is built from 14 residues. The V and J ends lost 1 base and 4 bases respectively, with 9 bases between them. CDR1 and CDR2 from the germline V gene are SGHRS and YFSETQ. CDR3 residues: CASSLSDNYNEQFF. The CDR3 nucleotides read TGCGCCAGCAGCTTGAGTGACAATTACAATGAGCAGTTCTTC. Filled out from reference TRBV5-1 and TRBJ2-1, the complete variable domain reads KAGVTQTPRYLIKTRGQQVTLSCSPISGHRSVSWYQQTPGQGLQFLFEYFSETQRNKGNFPGRFSGRQFSNSRSEMNVSTLELGDSALYLCASSLSDNYNEQFFGPGTRLTVL.

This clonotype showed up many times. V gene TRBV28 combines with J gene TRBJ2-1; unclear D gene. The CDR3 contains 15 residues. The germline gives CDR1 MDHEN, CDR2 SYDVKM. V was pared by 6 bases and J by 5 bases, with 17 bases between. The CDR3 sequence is CASSPAGGNHNEQFF. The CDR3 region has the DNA TGTGCCAGCAGCCCGGCAGGCGGCAACCACAATGAGCAGTTCTTC.

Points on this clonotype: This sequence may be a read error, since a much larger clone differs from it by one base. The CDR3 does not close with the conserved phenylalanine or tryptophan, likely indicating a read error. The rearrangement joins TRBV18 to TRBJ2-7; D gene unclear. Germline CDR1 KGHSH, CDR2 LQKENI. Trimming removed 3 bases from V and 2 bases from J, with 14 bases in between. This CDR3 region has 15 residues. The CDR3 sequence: CASSPATVDTYEQYL. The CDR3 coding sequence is TGTGCCAGCTCACCCGCAACTGTTGACACCTACGAGCAGTACCTC.

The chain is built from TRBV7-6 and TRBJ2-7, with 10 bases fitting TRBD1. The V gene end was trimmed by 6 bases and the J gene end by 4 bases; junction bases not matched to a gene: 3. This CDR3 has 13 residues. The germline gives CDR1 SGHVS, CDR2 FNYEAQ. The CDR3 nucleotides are TGTGCCAGCAGTTCGGACAGGGGGTACGAGCAGTACTTC. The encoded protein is CASSSDRGYEQYF.

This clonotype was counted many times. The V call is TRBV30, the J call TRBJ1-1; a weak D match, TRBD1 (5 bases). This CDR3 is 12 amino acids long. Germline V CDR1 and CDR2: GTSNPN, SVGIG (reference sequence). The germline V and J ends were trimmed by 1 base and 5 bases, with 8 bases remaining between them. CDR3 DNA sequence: TGTGCCTGGAGTGAGGGGTGGACTGAAGCTTTCTTT. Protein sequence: CAWSEGWTEAFF.

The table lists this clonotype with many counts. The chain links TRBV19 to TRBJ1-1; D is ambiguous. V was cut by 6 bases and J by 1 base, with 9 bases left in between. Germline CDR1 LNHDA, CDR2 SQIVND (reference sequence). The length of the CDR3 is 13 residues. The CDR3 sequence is CASSVQRNTEAFF. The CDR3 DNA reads TGTGCCAGTAGCGTACAGAGGAACACTGAAGCTTTCTTT.